One sample yielded the 5 T cell receptor beta chains listed below, sequenced in a study of cytomegalovirus exposure and HLA in healthy donors. Both 60 Vbeta primers and 13 Jbeta primers went into the PCR. Generated by immunoSEQ multiplex PCR, the TCRdb table keeps only in-frame clones and is missing some. The sample consists of 95,000 to 150,000 clones, roughly 8.6% of them appearing once. Sequenced: PBMCs. Source of these receptors: a woman aged 40 to 50 in good health and CMV-seropositive.

In regard to this clone: One end of the junction does not line up with germline, which may come from a read error. Other DNA sequences in the same sample also yield this CDR3. This sequence joins TRBV11-2 and TRBJ1-2; D perhaps matches TRBD1 (5 bases). This CDR3 spans 14 amino acids. The germline V gene has CDR1 SGHAT and CDR2 FQNNGV. The CDR3, as DNA: TGTGCCAGCAGCTTAGTGGGGGGGAGGTATGGCTACACCTTT. Translated, it gives CASSLVGGRYGYTF.

This clone was seen only a few times. The chain couples TRBV10-1 to TRBJ2-7, with TRBD2 identical over 7 bases. CDR1 WNHNN and CDR2 SYGVQD come from the germline V gene (reference sequence). The CDR3 sequence is 13 residues long. V was pared by 2 bases and J by 7 bases, with 5 bases of the junction left unmatched. Here the CDR3 reads CASSETEREEQYF. CDR3 DNA sequence: TGCGCCAGCAGTGAGACCGAGCGGGAAGAGCAGTACTTC.

The gene calls are TRBV2 and TRBJ2-7; no clear D. The CDR3 consists of 14 residues. Germline V gene data show CDR1 as SNHLY and CDR2 as FYNNEI. The V end was cut by 7 bases, the J end by 2 bases, with 15 bases between. CDR3 residues: CASTRSVRTYEQYF. For the CDR3, the DNA is TGTGCCAGCACCCGGAGCGTTCGGACCTACGAGCAGTACTTC.

The chain uses TRBV9 and TRBJ2-7, with TRBD2 as a possible D gene (5 bases). The length of the CDR3 is 12 residues. The germline V gene encodes CDR1 SGDLS and CDR2 YYNGEE. V was clipped by 4 bases and J by 3 bases, with 8 bases between them. CDR3 sequence reads: CASSPRDYEQYF. CDR3 sequence (DNA): TGTGCCAGCAGCCCTCGGGACTACGAGCAGTACTTC.

This sequence joins TRBV30 and TRBJ1-1; 9 bases line up with TRBD1. Germline V gene sequence: CDR1 GTSNPN, CDR2 SVGIG (reference sequence). J gave up 11 bases and V 3 bases, and 4 bases lay outside the gene matches. This CDR3 is built from 11 residues. This CDR3 reads CAWRRDREAFF. Written as DNA, the CDR3 is TGTGCCTGGAGGAGGGACAGGGAGGCTTTCTTT.